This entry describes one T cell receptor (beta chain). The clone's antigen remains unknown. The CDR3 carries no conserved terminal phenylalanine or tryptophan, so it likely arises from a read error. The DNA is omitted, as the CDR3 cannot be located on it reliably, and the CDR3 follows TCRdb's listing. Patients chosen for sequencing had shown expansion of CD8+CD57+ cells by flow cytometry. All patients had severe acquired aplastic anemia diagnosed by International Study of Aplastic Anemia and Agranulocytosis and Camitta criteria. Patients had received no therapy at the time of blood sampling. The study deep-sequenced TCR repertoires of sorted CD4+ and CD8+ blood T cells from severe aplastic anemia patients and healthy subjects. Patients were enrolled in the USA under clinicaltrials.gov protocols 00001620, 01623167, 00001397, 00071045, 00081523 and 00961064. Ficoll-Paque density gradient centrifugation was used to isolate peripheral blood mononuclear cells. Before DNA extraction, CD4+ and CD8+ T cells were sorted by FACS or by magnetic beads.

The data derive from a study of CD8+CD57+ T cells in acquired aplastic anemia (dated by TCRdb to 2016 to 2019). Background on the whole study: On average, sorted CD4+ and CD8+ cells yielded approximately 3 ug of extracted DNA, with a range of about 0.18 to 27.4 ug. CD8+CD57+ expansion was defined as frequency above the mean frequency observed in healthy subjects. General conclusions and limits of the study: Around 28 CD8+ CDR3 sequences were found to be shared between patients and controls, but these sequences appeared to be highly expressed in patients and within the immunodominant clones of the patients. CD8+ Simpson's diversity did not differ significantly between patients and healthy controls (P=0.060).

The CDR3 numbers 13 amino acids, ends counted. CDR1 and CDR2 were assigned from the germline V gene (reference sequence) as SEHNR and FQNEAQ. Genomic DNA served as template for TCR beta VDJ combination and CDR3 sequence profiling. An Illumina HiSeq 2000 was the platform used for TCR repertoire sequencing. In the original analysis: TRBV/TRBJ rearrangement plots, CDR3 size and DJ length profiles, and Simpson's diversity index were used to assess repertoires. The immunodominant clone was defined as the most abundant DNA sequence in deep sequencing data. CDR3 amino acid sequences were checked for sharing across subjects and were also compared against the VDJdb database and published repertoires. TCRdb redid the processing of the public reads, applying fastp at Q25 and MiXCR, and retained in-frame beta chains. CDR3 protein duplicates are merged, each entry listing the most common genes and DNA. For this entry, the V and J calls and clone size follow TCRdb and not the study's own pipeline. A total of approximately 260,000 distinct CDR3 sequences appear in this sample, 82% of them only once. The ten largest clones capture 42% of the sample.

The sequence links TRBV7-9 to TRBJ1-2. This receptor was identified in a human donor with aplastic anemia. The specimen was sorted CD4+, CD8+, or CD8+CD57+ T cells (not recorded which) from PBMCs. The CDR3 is CASSQGFYGNTAD.